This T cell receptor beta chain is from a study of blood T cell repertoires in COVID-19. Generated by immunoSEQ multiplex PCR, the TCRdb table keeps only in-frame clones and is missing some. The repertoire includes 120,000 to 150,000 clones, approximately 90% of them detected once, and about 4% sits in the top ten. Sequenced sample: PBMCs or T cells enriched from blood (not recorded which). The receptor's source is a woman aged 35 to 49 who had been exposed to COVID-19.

CDR3 residues: CSVVATDSNYGYTF. For the CDR3, the DNA is TGCAGCGTTGTCGCTACAGATTCTAACTATGGCTACACCTTC. The chain is built from TRBV29-1 and TRBJ1-2; D remains unclear. The length of the CDR3 is 14 residues. V was pared by 4 bases and J by 0 bases, with 12 bases between. Germline-derived CDR1 and CDR2 are SQVTM and ANQGSEA.